These 8 T cell receptor beta chains were all obtained from the same sample, sequenced in a study of OX40 agonist ivuxolimab in advanced cancers. The method behind the library was the immunoSEQ multiplex PCR assay. Here the immuneACCESS table is served through TCRdb, limited to in-frame sequences with V and J called. Missing clones are a known gap in these copies; in checked studies unresolved V genes cover under half, and the rest lacks a known reason. Across this sample there are approximately 76,000 clones, with more than 85% seen only once. Jointly, the top ten make up approximately 9.3% of the sample. Source: CD4+ or CD8+ T cells sorted from blood, taken in a trial of the OX40 agonist ivuxolimab. Receptor source: an adult with an advanced solid tumor such as melanoma, head and neck, liver or kidney cancer.

This chain connects TRBV7-3 to TRBJ2-2; 11 nucleotides match TRBD2. CDR1 and CDR2 (germline): SGHTA, FQGTGA. The CDR3 sequence is 16 residues long. V was pared by 5 bases and J by 1 base, with 3 bases of the junction left unmatched. CDR3 sequence (DNA): TGTGCCAGCAGCCAGACTAGCGGGGAGAACACCGGGGAGCTGTTTTTT. Translation gives CASSQTSGENTGELFF.

About this clone itself: At one of its ends the junction is not consistent with the germline gene, which may arise from a read error. The V and J genes are TRBV7-9 and TRBJ2-5; D perhaps matches TRBD1 (5 bases). The CDR3 extends over 13 amino acids. Looked up from germline, CDR1 is SEHNR and CDR2 is FQNEAQ (reference sequence). The CDR3 region has the DNA TGCGCCAGCAGCCAAGAAAGGGGAGAGACCCAGTACTTC. This codes for CASSQERGETQYF.

This chain uses TRBV5-1 with TRBJ1-1; 8 bases fit TRBD1. The CDR3 has 14 amino acids. V trimming: 2 bases; J trimming: 5 bases; junction bases outside the gene matches: 5. Germline V CDR1 and CDR2: SGHRS, YFSETQ. The CDR3 protein is CASSFTGGTTEAFF. The CDR3 region has the DNA TGCGCCAGCAGCTTTACAGGGGGAACAACTGAAGCTTTCTTT.

V and J are TRBV12-5 and TRBJ1-1; tentative D call: TRBD1 (6 bases). The ends were cut back, 6 bases at V and 1 base at J, with 9 bases in the middle. The germline V gene has CDR1 LGHNT and CDR2 FRNRAP. The CDR3 has 13 amino acids. The CDR3 DNA sequence: TGTGCTAGTGGCCCGGGACAGAACACTGAAGCTTTCTTT. This sequence encodes CASGPGQNTEAFF.

The V and J genes are TRBV9 and TRBJ1-5; 11 nucleotides line up with TRBD1. Trimming took 3 bases from V and 0 from J; bases not matched to a gene: 2. CDR1 and CDR2 from the germline V gene are SGDLS and YYNGEE. This CDR3 contains 16 residues. The CDR3 sequence: CASSAGTGGSNQPQHF. The CDR3 coding sequence is TGTGCCAGCAGCGCGGGGACAGGGGGTAGCAATCAGCCCCAGCATTTT.

The gene calls are TRBV7-9 and TRBJ1-2, with D perhaps matching TRBD1 (5 bases). Trimming took off 3 bases at V and 0 bases at J, with 8 bases between the two ends. Germline V CDR1 and CDR2: SEHNR, FQNEAQ (reference sequence). This CDR3 is built from 14 residues. CDR3 loop: CASSLSTANYGYTF. For the CDR3, the DNA is TGTGCCAGCAGCTTGTCGACAGCTAACTATGGCTACACCTTC.

The V call is TRBV7-4, the J call TRBJ2-5, with D perhaps TRBD2 (6 bases). The length of the CDR3 is 18 residues. Trimming shortened V by 5 bases and J by 4 bases, and 26 bases separated the two germline ends. From germline, CDR1 is SGHVT and CDR2 SQSDAQ. The CDR3 nucleotides are TGTGCCAGCAGCCCCTCGTCTGGCGGGGTAGGGGATTTAGAGACCCAGTACTTC. It encodes CASSPSSGGVGDLETQYF. The full variable domain, with the rest looked up from reference TRBV7-4 and TRBJ2-5, is GAGVSQSPRYKVAKRGRDVALRCDSISGHVTLYWYRQTLGQGSEVLTYSQSDAQRDKSGRPSGRFSAERPERSVSTLKIQRTEQGDSAVYLCASSPSSGGVGDLETQYFGPGTRLLVL.

V usage is TRBV27 and J usage is TRBJ1-4; possible D gene TRBD1, 6 bases. Trimming cost V 3 bases and J 6 bases, with 8 bases left between them. The CDR3 covers 13 residues. Germline V CDR1 and CDR2: MNHEY, SMNVEV (reference sequence). The CDR3: CASSFQGYEKLFF. The CDR3 coding sequence is TGTGCCAGCAGTTTTCAGGGGTATGAAAAACTGTTTTTT.